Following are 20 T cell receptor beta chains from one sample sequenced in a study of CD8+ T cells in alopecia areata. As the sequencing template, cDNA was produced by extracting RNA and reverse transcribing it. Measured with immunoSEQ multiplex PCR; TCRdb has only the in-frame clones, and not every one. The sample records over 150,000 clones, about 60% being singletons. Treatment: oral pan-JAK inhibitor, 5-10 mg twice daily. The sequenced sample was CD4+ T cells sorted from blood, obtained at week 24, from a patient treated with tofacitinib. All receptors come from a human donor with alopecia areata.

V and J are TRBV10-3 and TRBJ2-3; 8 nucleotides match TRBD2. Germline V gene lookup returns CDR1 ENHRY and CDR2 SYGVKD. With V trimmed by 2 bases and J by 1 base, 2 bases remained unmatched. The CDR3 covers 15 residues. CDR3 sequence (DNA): TGTGCCATCAGTGAGCGTAGCGGGGGCACAGATACGCAGTATTTT. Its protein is CAISERSGGTDTQYF.

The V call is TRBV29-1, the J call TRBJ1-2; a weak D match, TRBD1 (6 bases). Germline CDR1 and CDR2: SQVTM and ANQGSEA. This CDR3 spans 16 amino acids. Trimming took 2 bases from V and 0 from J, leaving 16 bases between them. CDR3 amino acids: CSVERVGQFSNYGYTF. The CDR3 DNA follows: TGCAGCGTTGAAAGGGTGGGACAATTCTCTAACTATGGCTACACCTTC.

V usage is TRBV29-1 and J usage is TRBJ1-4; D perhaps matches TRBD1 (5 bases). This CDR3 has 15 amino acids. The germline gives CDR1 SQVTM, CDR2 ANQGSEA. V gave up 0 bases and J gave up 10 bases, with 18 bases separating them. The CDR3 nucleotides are TGCAGCGTTGAAGAGGGGAAACAGGCCGGCGGAAAACTGTTTTTT. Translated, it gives CSVEEGKQAGGKLFF. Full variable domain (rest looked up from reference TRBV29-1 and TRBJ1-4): SAVISQKPSRDICQRGTSLTIQCQVDSQVTMMFWYRQQPGQSLTLIATANQGSEATYESGFVIDKFPISRPNLTFSTLTVSNMSPEDSSIYLCSVEEGKQAGGKLFFGSGTQLSVL.

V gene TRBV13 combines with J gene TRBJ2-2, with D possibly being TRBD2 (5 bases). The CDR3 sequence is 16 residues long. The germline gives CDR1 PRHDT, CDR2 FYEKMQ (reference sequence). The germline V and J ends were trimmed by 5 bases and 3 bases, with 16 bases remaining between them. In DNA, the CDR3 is TGTGCCAGCAGCACCCAAGGGAGCGCGTACACCGGGGAGCTGTTTTTT. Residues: CASSTQGSAYTGELFF.

The CDR3 protein is CATSRETGAAFF. CDR3 DNA sequence: TGTGCCACCAGCAGAGAGACAGGGGCAGCTTTCTTT. The chain is built from TRBV15 and TRBJ1-1, with 8 bases fitting TRBD1. CDR1 is LNHNV and CDR2 is YYDKDF in the germline V gene (reference sequence). V lost 0 bases to trimming and J lost 10 bases; unmatched junction nucleotides: 1. The CDR3 is made up of 12 amino acids.

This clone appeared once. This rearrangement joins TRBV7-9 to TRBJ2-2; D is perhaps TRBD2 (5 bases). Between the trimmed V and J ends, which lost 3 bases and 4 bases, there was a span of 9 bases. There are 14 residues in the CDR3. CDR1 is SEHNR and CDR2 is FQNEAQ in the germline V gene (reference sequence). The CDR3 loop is CASSFLRGTGELFF. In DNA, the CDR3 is TGTGCCAGCAGCTTCCTACGGGGCACCGGGGAGCTGTTTTTT.

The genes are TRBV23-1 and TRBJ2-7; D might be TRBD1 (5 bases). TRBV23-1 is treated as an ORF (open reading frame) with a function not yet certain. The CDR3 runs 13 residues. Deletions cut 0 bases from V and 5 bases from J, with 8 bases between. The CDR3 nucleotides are TGCGCCAGCAGTCAATCCCCAGGGAACGAGCAGTACTTC. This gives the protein CASSQSPGNEQYF.

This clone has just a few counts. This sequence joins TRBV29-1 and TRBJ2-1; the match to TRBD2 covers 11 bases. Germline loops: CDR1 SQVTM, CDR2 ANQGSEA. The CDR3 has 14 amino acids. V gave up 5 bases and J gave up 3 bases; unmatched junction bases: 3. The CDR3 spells CSVYGTSGYNEQFF. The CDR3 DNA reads TGCAGCGTTTACGGGACTAGCGGCTACAATGAGCAGTTCTTC.

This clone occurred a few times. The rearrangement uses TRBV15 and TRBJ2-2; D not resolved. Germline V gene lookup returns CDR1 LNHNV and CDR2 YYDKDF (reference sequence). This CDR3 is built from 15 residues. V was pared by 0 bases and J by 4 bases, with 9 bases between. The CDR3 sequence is CATSRDRQSTGELFF. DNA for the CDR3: TGTGCCACCAGCAGAGATAGGCAGAGCACCGGGGAGCTGTTTTTT.

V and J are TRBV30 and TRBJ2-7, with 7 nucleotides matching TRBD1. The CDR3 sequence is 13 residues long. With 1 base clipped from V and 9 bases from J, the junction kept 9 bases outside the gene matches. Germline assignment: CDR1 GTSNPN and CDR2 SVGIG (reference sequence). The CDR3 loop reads CAWSEQGIRWQYF. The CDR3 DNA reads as TGTGCCTGGAGTGAACAGGGGATCAGGTGGCAGTACTTC.

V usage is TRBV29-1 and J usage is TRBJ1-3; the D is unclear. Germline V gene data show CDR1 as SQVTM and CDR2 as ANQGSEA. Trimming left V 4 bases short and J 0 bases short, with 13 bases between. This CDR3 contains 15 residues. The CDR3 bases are TGCAGCGTTGTCCCCGGGATCGACTCTGGAAACACCATATATTTT. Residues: CSVVPGIDSGNTIYF.

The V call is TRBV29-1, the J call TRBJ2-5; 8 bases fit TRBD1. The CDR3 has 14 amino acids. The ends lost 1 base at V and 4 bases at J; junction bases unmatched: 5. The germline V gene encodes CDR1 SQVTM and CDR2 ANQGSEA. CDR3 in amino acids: CSVEARGLGETQYF. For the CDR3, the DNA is TGCAGCGTTGAAGCCAGGGGGCTGGGAGAGACCCAGTACTTC.

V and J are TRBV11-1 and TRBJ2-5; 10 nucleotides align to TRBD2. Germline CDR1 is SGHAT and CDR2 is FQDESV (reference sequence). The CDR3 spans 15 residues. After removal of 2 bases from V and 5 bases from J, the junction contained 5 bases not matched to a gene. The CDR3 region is CASSLSGGAGETQYF. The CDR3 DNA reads TGTGCCAGCAGCTTAAGCGGGGGGGCCGGGGAGACCCAGTACTTC.

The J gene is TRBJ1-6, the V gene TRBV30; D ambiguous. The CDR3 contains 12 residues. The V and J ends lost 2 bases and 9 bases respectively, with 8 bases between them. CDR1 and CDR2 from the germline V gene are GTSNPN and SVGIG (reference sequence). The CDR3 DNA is TGTGCCTGGAGTCGAGCCACTTCACCCCTCCACTTT. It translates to CAWSRATSPLHF. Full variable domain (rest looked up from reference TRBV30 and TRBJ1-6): SQTIHQWPATLVQPVGSPLSLECTVEGTSNPNLYWYRQAAGRGLQLLFYSVGIGQISSEVPQNLSASRPQDRQFILSSKKLLLSDSGFYLCAWSRATSPLHFGNGTRLTVT.

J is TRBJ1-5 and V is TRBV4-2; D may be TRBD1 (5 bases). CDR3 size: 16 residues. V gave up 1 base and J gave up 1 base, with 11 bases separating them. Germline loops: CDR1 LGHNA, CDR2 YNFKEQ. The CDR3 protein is CASSQAGMSSNQPQHF. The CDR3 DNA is TGTGCCAGCAGCCAAGCAGGGATGTCAAGCAATCAGCCCCAGCATTTT.

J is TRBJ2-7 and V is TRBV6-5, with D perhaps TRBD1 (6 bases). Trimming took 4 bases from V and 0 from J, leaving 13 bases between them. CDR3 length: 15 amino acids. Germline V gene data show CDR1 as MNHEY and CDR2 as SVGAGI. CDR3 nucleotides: TGTGCCAGCAGTTCGTACGGACAGAGCTCCTACGAGCAGTACTTC. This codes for CASSSYGQSSYEQYF.

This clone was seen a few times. CDR3 nucleotide sequence: TGCAGCGTGGACCAACAGGGTCAAGAGACCCAGTACTTC. It specifies CSVDQQGQETQYF. The rearrangement joins TRBV29-1 to TRBJ2-5; D is perhaps TRBD1 (6 bases). Trimming removed 6 bases at V and 2 bases at J, with 13 bases between. The CDR3 has 13 residues. Germline CDR1 SQVTM, CDR2 ANQGSEA.

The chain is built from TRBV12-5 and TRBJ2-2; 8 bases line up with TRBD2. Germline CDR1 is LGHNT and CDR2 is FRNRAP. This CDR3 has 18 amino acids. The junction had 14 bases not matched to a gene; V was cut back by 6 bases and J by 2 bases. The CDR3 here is CASGPKYGLAGNTGELFF. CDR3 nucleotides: TGTGCTAGTGGCCCTAAGTATGGGCTAGCGGGTAACACCGGGGAGCTGTTTTTT.

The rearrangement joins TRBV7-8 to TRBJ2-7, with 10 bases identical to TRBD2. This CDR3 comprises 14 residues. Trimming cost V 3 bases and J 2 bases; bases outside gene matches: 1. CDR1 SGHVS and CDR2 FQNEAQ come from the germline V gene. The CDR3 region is CASSFSGGTYEQYF. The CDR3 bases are TGTGCCAGCAGCTTTAGCGGGGGGACCTACGAGCAGTACTTC.

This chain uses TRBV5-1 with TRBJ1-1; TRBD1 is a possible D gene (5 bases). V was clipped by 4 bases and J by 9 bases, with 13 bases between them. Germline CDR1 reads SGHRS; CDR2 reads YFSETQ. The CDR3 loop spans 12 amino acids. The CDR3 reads CASSEGTAQAFF. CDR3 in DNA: TGCGCCAGCAGCGAAGGGACTGCCCAAGCTTTCTTT.